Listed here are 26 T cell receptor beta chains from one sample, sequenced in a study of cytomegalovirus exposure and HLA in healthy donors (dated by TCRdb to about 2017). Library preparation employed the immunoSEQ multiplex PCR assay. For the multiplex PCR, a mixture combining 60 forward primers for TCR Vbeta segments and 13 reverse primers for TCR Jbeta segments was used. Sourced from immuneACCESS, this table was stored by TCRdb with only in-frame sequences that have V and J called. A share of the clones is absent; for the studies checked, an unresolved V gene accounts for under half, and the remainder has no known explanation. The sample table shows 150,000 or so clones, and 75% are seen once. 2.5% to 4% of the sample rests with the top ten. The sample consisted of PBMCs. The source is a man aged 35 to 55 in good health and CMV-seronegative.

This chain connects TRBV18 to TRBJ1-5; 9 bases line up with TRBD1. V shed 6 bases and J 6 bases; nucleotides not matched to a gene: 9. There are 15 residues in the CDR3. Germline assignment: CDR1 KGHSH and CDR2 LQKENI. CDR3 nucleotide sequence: TGTGCCAGCTCTCCAAGGGGACAGGGAGGTCAGCCCCAGCATTTT. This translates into CASSPRGQGGQPQHF.

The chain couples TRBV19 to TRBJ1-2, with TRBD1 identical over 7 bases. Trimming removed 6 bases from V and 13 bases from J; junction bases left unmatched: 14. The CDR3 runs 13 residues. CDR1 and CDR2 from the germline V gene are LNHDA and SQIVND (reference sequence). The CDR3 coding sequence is TGTGCCAGTAGCCTAGGGACAGAATATAACTGCACCTTC. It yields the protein CASSLGTEYNCTF.

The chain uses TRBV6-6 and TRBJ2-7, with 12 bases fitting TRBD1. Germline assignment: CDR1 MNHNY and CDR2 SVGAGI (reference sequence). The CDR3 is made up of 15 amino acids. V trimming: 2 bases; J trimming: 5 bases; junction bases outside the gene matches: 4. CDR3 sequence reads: CASSYEGTGGNEQYF. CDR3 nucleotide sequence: TGTGCCAGCAGTTACGAAGGGACAGGGGGCAACGAGCAGTACTTC.

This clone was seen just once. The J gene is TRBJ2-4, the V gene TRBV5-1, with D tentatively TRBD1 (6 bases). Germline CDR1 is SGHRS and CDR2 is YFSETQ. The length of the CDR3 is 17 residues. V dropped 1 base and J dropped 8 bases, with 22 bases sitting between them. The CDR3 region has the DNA TGCGCCAGCAGCTTGTGGGGTCCTACTGGGACATCAGACATTCAGTACTTC. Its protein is CASSLWGPTGTSDIQYF.

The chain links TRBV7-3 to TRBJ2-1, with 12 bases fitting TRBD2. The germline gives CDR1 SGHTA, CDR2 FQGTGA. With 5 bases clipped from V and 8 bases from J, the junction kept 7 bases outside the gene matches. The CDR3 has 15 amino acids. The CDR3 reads CASSPRLAGADEQFF. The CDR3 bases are TGTGCCAGCAGCCCCAGACTAGCGGGGGCCGATGAGCAGTTCTTC.

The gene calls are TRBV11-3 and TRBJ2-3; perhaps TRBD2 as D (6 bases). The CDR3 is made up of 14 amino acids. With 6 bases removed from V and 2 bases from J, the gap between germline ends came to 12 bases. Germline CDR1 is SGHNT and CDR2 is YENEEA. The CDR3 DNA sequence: TGTGCCAGCAGTCCCGGGAGATCCACAGATACGCAGTATTTT. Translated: CASSPGRSTDTQYF.

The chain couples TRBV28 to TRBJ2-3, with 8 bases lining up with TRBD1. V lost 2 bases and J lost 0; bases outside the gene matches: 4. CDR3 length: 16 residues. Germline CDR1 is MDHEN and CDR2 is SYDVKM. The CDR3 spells CASSLGTGYSTDTQYF. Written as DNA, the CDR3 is TGTGCCAGCAGTTTAGGGACAGGATATAGCACAGATACGCAGTATTTT.

CDR3 in amino acids: CASSFRLSGELFF. As DNA, the CDR3 is TGTGCCAGCAGCTTCCGTTTGTCCGGGGAGCTGTTTTTT. The chain couples TRBV11-2 to TRBJ2-2; no definite D call. Germline lookup yields CDR1 SGHAT and CDR2 FQNNGV. Trimming shortened V by 3 bases and J by 6 bases, and 8 bases separated the two germline ends. This CDR3 is built from 13 residues.

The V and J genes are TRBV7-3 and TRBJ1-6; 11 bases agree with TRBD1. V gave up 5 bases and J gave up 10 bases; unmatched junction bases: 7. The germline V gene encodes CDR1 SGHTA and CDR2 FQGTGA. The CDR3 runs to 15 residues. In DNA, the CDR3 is TGTGCCAGCAGCACCGACGGGACAGGGGGATCACCCCTCCACTTT. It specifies CASSTDGTGGSPLHF.

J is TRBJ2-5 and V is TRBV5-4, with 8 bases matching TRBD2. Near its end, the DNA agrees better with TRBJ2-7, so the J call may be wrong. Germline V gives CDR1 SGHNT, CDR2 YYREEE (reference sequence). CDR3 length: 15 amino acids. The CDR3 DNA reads TGTGCCAGCAGCTTGGCCGGGGGGGGTTCCTACGAGCAGTACTTC. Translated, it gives CASSLAGGGSYEQYF.

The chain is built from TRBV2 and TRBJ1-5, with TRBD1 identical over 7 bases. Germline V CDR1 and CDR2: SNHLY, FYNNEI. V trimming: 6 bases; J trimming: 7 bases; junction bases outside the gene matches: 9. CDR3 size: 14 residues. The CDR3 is CASSPGTVGQPQHF. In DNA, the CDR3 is TGTGCCAGCAGCCCCGGGACAGTCGGACAGCCCCAGCATTTT.

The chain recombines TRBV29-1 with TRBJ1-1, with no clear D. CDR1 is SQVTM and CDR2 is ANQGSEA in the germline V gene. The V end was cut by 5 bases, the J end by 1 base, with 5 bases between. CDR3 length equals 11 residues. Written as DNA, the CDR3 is TGCAGCGTTTCTTCGAACACTGAAGCTTTCTTT. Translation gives CSVSSNTEAFF.

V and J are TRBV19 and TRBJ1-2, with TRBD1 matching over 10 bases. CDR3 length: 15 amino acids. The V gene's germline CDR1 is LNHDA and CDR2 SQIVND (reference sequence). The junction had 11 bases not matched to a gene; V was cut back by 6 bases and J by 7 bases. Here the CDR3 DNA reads TGTGCCAGTAGCGCCACGACAGGGGGCAACGTTGGCTACACCTTC. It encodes CASSATTGGNVGYTF.

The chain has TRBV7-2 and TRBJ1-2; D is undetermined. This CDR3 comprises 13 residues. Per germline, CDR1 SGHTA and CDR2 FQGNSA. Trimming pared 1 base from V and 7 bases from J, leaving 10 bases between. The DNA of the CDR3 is TGTGCCAGCAGCTTAGTGGATTCGGGTGGCTACACCTTC. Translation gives CASSLVDSGGYTF.

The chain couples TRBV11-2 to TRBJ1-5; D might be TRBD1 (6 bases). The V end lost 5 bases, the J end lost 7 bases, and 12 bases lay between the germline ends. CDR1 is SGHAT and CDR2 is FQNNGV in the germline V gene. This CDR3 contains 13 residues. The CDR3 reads CASSVDSQQPQHF. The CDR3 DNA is TGTGCCAGCAGCGTGGACAGCCAGCAGCCCCAGCATTTT. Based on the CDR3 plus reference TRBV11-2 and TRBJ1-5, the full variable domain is EAGVAQSPRYKIIEKRQSVAFWCNPISGHATLYWYQQILGQGPKLLIQFQNNGVVDDSQLPKDRFSAERLKGVDSTLKIQPAKLEDSAVYLCASSVDSQQPQHFGDGTRLSIL.

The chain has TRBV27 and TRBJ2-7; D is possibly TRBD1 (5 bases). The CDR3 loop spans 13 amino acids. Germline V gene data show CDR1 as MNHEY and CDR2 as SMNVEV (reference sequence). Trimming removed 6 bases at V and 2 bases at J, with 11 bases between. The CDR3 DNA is TGTGCCAGCAGGCAAGACAGCGCCTACGAGCAGTACTTC. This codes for CASRQDSAYEQYF.

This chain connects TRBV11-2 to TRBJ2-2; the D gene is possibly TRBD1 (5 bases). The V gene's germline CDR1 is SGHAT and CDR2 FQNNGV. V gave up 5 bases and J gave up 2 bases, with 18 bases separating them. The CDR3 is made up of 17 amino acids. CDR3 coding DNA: TGTGCCAGCAGCCCAATCCGACAGAAAACTAACACCGGGGAGCTGTTTTTT. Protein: CASSPIRQKTNTGELFF. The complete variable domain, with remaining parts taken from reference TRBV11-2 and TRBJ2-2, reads EAGVAQSPRYKIIEKRQSVAFWCNPISGHATLYWYQQILGQGPKLLIQFQNNGVVDDSQLPKDRFSAERLKGVDSTLKIQPAKLEDSAVYLCASSPIRQKTNTGELFFGEGSRLTVL.

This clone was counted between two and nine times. The CDR3 region has the DNA TGCGCCAGCTCTATAGGGGCCGGGGAGGCAATGAACACTGAAGCTTTCTTT. This gives the protein CASSIGAGEAMNTEAFF. The chain recombines TRBV4-1 with TRBJ1-1, with TRBD1 as a possible D gene (5 bases). CDR1 and CDR2 from the germline V gene are MGHRA and YSYEKL. Between the trimmed V and J ends, which lost 8 bases and 0 bases, there was a span of 22 bases. This CDR3 spans 17 amino acids.

Written as DNA, the CDR3 is TGTGCCAGCAGTAAAGGGGATGGTACTGAAGCTTTCTTT. It translates to CASSKGDGTEAFF. The chain carries TRBV11-3 and TRBJ1-1; maybe TRBD1 (5 bases). This CDR3 contains 13 residues. V was pared by 6 bases and J by 5 bases, with 13 bases between. CDR1 and CDR2 from the germline V gene are SGHNT and YENEEA.

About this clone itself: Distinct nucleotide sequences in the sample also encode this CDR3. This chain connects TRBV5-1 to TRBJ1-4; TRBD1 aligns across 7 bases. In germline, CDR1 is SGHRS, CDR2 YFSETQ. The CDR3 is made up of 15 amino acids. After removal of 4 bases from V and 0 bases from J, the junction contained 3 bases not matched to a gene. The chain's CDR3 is CASSAQGATNEKLFF. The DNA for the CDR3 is TGCGCCAGCAGCGCCCAGGGGGCAACTAATGAAAAACTGTTTTTT. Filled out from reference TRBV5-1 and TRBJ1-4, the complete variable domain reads KAGVTQTPRYLIKTRGQQVTLSCSPISGHRSVSWYQQTPGQGLQFLFEYFSETQRNKGNFPGRFSGRQFSNSRSEMNVSTLELGDSALYLCASSAQGATNEKLFFGSGTQLSVL.

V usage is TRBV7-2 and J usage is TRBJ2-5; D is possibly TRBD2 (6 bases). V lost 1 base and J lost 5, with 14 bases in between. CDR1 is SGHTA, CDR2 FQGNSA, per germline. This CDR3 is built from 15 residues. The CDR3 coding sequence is TGTGCCAGCAGCTTAGGGAGGGGCCGCGGGGAGACCCAGTACTTC. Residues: CASSLGRGRGETQYF.

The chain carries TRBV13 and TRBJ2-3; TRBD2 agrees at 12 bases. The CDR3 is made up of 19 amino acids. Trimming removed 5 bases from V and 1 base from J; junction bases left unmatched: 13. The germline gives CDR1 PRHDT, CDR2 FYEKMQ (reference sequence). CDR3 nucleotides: TGTGCCAGCAGCCCCCCGGGGCTAGCGGGGGGGTATGGCACAGATACGCAGTATTTT. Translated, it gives CASSPPGLAGGYGTDTQYF. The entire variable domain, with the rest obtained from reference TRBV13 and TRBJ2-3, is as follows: AAGVIQSPRHLIKEKRETATLKCYPIPRHDTVYWYQQGPGQDPQFLISFYEKMQSDKGSIPDRFSAQQFSDYHSELNMSSLELGDSALYFCASSPPGLAGGYGTDTQYFGPGTRLTVL.

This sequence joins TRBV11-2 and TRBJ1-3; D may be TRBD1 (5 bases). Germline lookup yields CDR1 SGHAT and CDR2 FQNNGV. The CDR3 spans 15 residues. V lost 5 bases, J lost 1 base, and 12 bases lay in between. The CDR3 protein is CASSPRDSSGNTIYF. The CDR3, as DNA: TGTGCCAGCAGCCCCAGGGATTCGTCTGGAAACACCATATATTTT.

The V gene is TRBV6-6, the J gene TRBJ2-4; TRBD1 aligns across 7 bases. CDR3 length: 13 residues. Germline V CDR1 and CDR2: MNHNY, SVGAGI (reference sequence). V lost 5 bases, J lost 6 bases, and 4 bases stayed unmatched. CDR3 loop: CASSTGDLNIQYF. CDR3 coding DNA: TGTGCCAGCAGTACAGGGGACCTAAACATTCAGTACTTC.

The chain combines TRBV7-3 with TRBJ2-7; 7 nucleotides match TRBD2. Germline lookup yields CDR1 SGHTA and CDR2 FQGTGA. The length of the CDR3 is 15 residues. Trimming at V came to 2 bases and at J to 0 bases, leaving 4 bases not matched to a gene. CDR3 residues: CASSLGGGASYEQYF. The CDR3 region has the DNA TGTGCCAGCAGCTTAGGCGGGGGAGCCTCCTACGAGCAGTACTTC.

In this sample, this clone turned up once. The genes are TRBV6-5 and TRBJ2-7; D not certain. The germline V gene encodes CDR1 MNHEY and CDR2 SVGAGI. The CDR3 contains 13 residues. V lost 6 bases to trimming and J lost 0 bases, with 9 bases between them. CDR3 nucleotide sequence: TGTGCCAGCAGGCCCACAGCCTCCTACGAGCAGTACTTC. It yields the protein CASRPTASYEQYF.